These 15 T cell receptor beta chains were all obtained from the same sample, sequenced in a study of OX40 agonist ivuxolimab in advanced cancers. Only in-frame clones appear in the TCRdb table, and some are missing; sequencing was by immunoSEQ multiplex PCR. Seen here are about 37,000 clones, around 81% observed once, and the top ten hold roughly 39%. The sample was CD4+ or CD8+ T cells sorted from blood, taken in a trial of the OX40 agonist ivuxolimab. The receptor set was obtained from an adult with an advanced solid tumor such as melanoma, head and neck, liver or kidney cancer.

The rearrangement links TRBV9 to TRBJ2-3; D is unresolved. Trimming took 0 bases from V and 2 from J, leaving 10 bases between them. Germline CDR1 and CDR2: SGDLS and YYNGEE. The CDR3 is 15 residues long. Here the CDR3 reads CASSVAALNTDTQYF. The CDR3 coding sequence is TGTGCCAGCAGCGTAGCTGCCTTGAACACAGATACGCAGTATTTT.

V usage is TRBV23-1 and J usage is TRBJ2-4; no definite D call. TRBV23-1 is labeled an ORF, and its function is uncertain. This CDR3 comprises 12 residues. Trimming removed 9 bases from V and 2 bases from J, with 8 bases in between. Here the CDR3 reads CARLGTKNIQYF. CDR3 sequence (DNA): TGCGCCAGACTGGGCACCAAAAACATTCAGTACTTC.

The genes are TRBV2 and TRBJ2-1, with 12 bases lining up with TRBD2. Germline assignment: CDR1 SNHLY and CDR2 FYNNEI. This CDR3 region has 16 residues. The V segment lost 2 bases and the J segment 4 bases; nucleotides outside the gene matches: 3. CDR3 amino acids: CASSEPGLAGYNEQFF. Written as DNA, the CDR3 is TGTGCCAGCAGTGAACCGGGACTAGCGGGTTACAATGAGCAGTTCTTC. The complete variable domain, with remaining parts taken from reference TRBV2 and TRBJ2-1, reads EPEVTQTPSHQVTQMGQEVILRCVPISNHLYFYWYRQILGQKVEFLVSFYNNEISEKSEIFDDQFSVERPDGSNFTLKIRSTKLEDSAMYFCASSEPGLAGYNEQFFGPGTRLTVL.

The chain carries TRBV2 and TRBJ2-5; a possible D gene is TRBD2 (6 bases). With the DNA end fitting TRBJ2-7 better, the J assignment may be wrong. Germline V gene data show CDR1 as SNHLY and CDR2 as FYNNEI. The CDR3 covers 14 residues. The CDR3 nucleotides are TGTGCCAGCCGCGGGACGGAACTCTCCTACGAGCAGTACTTC. Protein product: CASRGTELSYEQYF.

CDR3 bases: TGTGCCATGACACGCGGGACAGGGGGCTACGAGCAGTACTTC. This translates into CAMTRGTGGYEQYF. V gene TRBV10-3 combines with J gene TRBJ2-7; 11 bases are shared with TRBD1. The CDR3 length is 14 residues. V lost 9 bases to trimming and J lost 3 bases; unmatched junction nucleotides: 7. CDR1 and CDR2 from the germline V gene are ENHRY and SYGVKD.

In DNA form, the CDR3 reads TGTGCCAGCAGCGCGGGAATGGACACAGATACGCAGTATTTT. Its translation is CASSAGMDTDTQYF. This sequence joins TRBV9 and TRBJ2-3; the D gene is possibly TRBD2 (5 bases). The V and J ends lost 3 bases and 2 bases respectively, with 10 bases between them. CDR1 SGDLS and CDR2 YYNGEE come from the germline V gene. This CDR3 is 14 amino acids long.

V and J are TRBV2 and TRBJ1-3, with 12 bases fitting TRBD1. Germline V gene lookup returns CDR1 SNHLY and CDR2 FYNNEI. This CDR3 comprises 16 residues. With 6 bases clipped from V and 4 bases from J, the junction kept 7 bases outside the gene matches. The CDR3 spells CASRGGQGARGNTIYF. CDR3 DNA sequence: TGTGCCAGCAGGGGGGGACAGGGGGCGCGAGGAAACACCATATATTTT.

This sequence joins TRBV30 and TRBJ1-2; 10 bases are a match to TRBD1. The CDR3 has 14 amino acids. With V trimmed by 0 bases and J by 3 bases, 1 base remained unmatched. The germline V gene has CDR1 GTSNPN and CDR2 SVGIG (reference sequence). The CDR3 protein is CAWSVTGGYYGYTF. The CDR3 DNA sequence: TGTGCCTGGAGTGTGACAGGGGGCTACTATGGCTACACCTTC.

This chain uses TRBV4-1 with TRBJ2-7; TRBD1 matches at 10 bases. Trimming cost V 4 bases and J 6 bases; bases outside gene matches: 9. Germline-derived CDR1 and CDR2 are MGHRA and YSYEKL. The CDR3 consists of 15 residues. CDR3 sequence (DNA): TGCGCCAGCAGCCCAAAACACGGGACAGGGGTCGAGCAGTACTTC. It is translated as CASSPKHGTGVEQYF.

The chain links TRBV11-2 to TRBJ2-7, with D perhaps TRBD1 or TRBD2 (6 bases each). Trimming pared 2 bases from V and 3 bases from J, leaving 14 bases between. The CDR3 has 15 residues. CDR1 is SGHAT and CDR2 is FQNNGV in the germline V gene. CDR3 region: CASSLRGEYSYEQYF. The DNA for the CDR3 is TGTGCCAGCAGCTTAAGGGGGGAATACAGCTACGAGCAGTACTTC.

The chain joins TRBV7-2 to TRBJ2-3; TRBD2 agrees at 8 bases. Germline V CDR1 and CDR2: SGHTA, FQGNSA. Trimming removed 6 bases from V and 0 bases from J; junction bases left unmatched: 8. CDR3 length: 16 amino acids. The chain's CDR3 is CASSRERGTSTDTQYF. In nucleotides, the CDR3 is TGTGCCAGCAGTCGCGAGCGGGGGACTAGCACAGATACGCAGTATTTT.

V and J are TRBV5-6 and TRBJ1-4; TRBD1 might be the D (5 bases). V shed 4 bases and J shed 5 bases, with 15 bases lying between them. Per germline, CDR1 SGHDT and CDR2 YYEEEE. The CDR3 covers 15 residues. The CDR3 reads CASSLTGTENEKLFF. The CDR3 DNA follows: TGTGCCAGCAGCCTCACCGGGACCGAGAATGAAAAACTGTTTTTT.

The chain carries TRBV5-6 and TRBJ1-4, with no clear D. This CDR3 is 14 amino acids long. Per germline, CDR1 SGHDT and CDR2 YYEEEE. V was clipped by 0 bases and J by 8 bases, with 11 bases between them. The chain's CDR3 is CASSLVLEPEKLFF. The CDR3 DNA follows: TGTGCCAGCAGCTTGGTATTGGAGCCAGAAAAACTGTTTTTT.

The CDR3 DNA reads as TGTGCCAGCAGCTTAGCGCTAAGCTCCTACAATGAGCAGTTCTTC. Translating gives CASSLALSSYNEQFF. The chain combines TRBV7-2 with TRBJ2-1; D not certain. Germline-derived CDR1 and CDR2 are SGHTA and FQGNSA. The CDR3 extends over 15 amino acids. Trimming pared 0 bases from V and 0 bases from J, leaving 6 bases between.

The rearrangement uses TRBV7-3 and TRBJ2-7, with D maybe TRBD2 (6 bases). The length of the CDR3 is 14 residues. Germline-derived CDR1 and CDR2 are SGHTA and FQGTGA. The germline V and J ends were trimmed by 2 bases and 2 bases, with 10 bases remaining between them. The chain's CDR3 is CASSLERVTYEQYF. Written as DNA, the CDR3 is TGTGCCAGCAGCTTAGAGCGGGTCACCTACGAGCAGTACTTC.